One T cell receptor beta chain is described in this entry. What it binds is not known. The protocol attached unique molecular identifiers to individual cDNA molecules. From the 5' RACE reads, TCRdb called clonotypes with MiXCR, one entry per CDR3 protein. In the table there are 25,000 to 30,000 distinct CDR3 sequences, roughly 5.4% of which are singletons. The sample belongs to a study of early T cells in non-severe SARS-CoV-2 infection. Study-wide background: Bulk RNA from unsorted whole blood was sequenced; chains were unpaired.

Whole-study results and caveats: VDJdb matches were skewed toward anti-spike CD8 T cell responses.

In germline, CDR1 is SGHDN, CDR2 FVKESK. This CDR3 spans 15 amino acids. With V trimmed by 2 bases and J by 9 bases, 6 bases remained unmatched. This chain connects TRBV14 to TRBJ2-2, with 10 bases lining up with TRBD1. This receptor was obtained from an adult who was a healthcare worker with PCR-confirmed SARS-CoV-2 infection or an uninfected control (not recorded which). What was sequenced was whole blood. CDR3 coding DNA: TGTGCCAGCAGCCAAAGACAGGGGGCAGGACGGGAGCTGTTTTTT. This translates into CASSQRQGAGRELFF.